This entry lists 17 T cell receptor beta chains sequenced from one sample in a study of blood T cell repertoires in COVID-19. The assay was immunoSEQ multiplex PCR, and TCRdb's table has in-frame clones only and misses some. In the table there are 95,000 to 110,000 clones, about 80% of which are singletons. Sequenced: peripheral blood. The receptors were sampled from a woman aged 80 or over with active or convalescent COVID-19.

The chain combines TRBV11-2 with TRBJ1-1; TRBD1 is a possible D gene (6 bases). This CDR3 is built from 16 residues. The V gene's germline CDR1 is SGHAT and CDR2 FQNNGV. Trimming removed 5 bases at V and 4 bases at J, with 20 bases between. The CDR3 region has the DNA TGTGCCAGCAGCCCATCTTCATGGGGGCTCGGCACTGAAGCTTTCTTT. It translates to CASSPSSWGLGTEAFF. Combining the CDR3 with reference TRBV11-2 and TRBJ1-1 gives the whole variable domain EAGVAQSPRYKIIEKRQSVAFWCNPISGHATLYWYQQILGQGPKLLIQFQNNGVVDDSQLPKDRFSAERLKGVDSTLKIQPAKLEDSAVYLCASSPSSWGLGTEAFFGQGTRLTVV.

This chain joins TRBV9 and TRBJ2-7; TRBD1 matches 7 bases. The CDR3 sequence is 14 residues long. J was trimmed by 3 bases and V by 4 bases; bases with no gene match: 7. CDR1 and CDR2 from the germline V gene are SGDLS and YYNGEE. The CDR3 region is CASSSHRGSYEQYF. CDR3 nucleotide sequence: TGTGCCAGCAGCTCCCACAGGGGCAGCTACGAGCAGTACTTC.

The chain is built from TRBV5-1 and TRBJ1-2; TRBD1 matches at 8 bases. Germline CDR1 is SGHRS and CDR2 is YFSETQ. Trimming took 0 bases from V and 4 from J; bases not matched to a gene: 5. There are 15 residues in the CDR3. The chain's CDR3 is CASSLGVTGGYGYTF. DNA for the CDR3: TGCGCCAGCAGCTTGGGAGTAACAGGGGGCTATGGCTACACCTTC.

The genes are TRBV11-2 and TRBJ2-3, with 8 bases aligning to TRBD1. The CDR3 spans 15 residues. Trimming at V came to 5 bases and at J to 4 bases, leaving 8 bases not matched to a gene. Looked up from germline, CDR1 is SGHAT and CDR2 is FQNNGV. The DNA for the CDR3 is TGTGCCAGCAGCGGTCTGGGGACAGGCTCAGATACGCAGTATTTT. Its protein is CASSGLGTGSDTQYF.

The CDR3 DNA sequence: TGCAGTGCTAGTGTCAGGGGCAATCAGCCCCAGCATTTT. Residues: CSASVRGNQPQHF. V and J are TRBV20-1 and TRBJ1-5, with D possibly being TRBD1 (5 bases). The germline V and J ends were trimmed by 3 bases and 2 bases, with 8 bases remaining between them. The CDR3 consists of 13 residues. The germline V gene encodes CDR1 DFQATT and CDR2 SNEGSKA (reference sequence).

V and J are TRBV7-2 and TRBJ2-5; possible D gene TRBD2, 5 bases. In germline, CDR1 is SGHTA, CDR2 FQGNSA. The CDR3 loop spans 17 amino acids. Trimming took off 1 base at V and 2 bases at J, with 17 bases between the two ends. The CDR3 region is CASSLVSWGEWQETQYF. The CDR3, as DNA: TGTGCCAGCAGCTTAGTGTCATGGGGAGAATGGCAAGAGACCCAGTACTTC.

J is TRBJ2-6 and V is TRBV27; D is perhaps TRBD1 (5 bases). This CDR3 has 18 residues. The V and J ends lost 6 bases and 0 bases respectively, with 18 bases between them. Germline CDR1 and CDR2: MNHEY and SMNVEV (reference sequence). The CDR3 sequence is CASSSLQGGVSGANVLTF. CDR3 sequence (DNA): TGTGCCAGCAGCTCGCTCCAGGGTGGAGTCTCTGGGGCCAACGTCCTGACTTTC.

The CDR3 spells CASANLLGTRTYGYTF. The CDR3 nucleotides read TGCGCCAGCGCCAATTTACTCGGGACACGGACCTATGGCTACACCTTC. The chain links TRBV5-1 to TRBJ1-2; tentatively, D is TRBD1 (6 bases). The length of the CDR3 is 16 residues. The germline V and J ends were trimmed by 7 bases and 4 bases, with 23 bases remaining between them. Per the germline V gene, CDR1 is SGHRS and CDR2 is YFSETQ.

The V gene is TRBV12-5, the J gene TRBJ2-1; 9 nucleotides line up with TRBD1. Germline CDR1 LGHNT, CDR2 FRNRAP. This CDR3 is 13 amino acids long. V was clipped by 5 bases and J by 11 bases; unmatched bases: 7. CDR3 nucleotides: TGTGCTAGTGGTGCCGGGACAGGGAGCCAGCAGTTCTTC. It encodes CASGAGTGSQQFF.

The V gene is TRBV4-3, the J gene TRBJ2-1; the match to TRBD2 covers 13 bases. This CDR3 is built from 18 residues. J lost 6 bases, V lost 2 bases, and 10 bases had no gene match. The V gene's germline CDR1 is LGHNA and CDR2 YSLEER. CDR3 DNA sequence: TGCGCCAGCAGCCAATCTCGATCAGGACTAGCGGGAGCCAATGAGCAGTTCTTC. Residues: CASSQSRSGLAGANEQFF.

This CDR3 is CASRLLLPGGQGTGGYTF. The CDR3 bases are TGTGCCAGCAGGCTCCTCCTGCCCGGGGGACAGGGGACGGGTGGCTACACCTTC. This rearrangement joins TRBV28 to TRBJ1-2; 10 bases are a match to TRBD1. This CDR3 spans 18 amino acids. Germline lookup yields CDR1 MDHEN and CDR2 SYDVKM. V shed 6 bases, J shed 7 bases, and the junction held 20 bases outside the gene matches.

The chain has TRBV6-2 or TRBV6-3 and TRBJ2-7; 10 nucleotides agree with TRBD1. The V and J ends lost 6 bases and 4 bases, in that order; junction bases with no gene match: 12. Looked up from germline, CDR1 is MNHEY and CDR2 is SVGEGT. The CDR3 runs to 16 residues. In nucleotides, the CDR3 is TGTGCCAGCAGCCGGAGACAGGGGGCATCGGGATACGAGCAGTACTTC. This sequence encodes CASSRRQGASGYEQYF.

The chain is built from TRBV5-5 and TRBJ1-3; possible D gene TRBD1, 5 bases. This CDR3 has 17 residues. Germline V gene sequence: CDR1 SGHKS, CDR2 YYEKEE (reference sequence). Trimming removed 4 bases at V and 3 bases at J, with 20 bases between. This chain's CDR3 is CASSPPGLGEGGNTIYF. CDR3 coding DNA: TGTGCCAGCAGCCCCCCCGGCTTGGGGGAGGGTGGAAACACCATATATTTT.

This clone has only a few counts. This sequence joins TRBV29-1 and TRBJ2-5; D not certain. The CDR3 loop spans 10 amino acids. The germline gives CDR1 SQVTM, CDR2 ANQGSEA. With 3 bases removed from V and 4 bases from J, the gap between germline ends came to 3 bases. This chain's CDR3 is CSVEAETQYF. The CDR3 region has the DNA TGCAGCGTTGAGGCAGAGACCCAGTACTTC.

DNA of the CDR3: TGTGCCAGCAGTTTACCGGGACAGGGGATGGCAGATACGCAGTATTTT. Amino acid sequence: CASSLPGQGMADTQYF. The chain has TRBV27 and TRBJ2-3; 10 bases agree with TRBD1. Germline CDR1 and CDR2: MNHEY and SMNVEV (reference sequence). V shed 2 bases, J shed 4 bases, and the junction held 6 bases outside the gene matches. The length of the CDR3 is 16 residues.

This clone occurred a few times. CDR3 in amino acids: CASARRGQETQYF. The CDR3 coding sequence is TGTGCCAGCGCTCGCAGGGGGCAAGAGACCCAGTACTTC. The rearrangement joins TRBV3-1 (or the pseudogene TRBV3-2) to TRBJ2-5, with 7 bases lining up with TRBD1. The CDR3 extends over 13 amino acids. From germline, CDR1 is LGHDT and CDR2 YNNKEL (reference sequence). With 8 bases clipped from V and 2 bases from J, the junction kept 5 bases outside the gene matches.

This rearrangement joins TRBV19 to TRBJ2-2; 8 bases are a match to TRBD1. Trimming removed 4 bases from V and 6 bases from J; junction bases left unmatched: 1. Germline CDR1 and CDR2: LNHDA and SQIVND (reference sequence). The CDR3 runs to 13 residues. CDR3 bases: TGTGCCAGTAGTACACAGGGGGCCGGGGAGCTGTTTTTT. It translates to CASSTQGAGELFF. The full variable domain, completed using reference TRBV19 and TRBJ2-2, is DGGITQSPKYLFRKEGQNVTLSCEQNLNHDAMYWYRQDPGQGLRLIYYSQIVNDFQKGDIAEGYSVSREKKESFPLTVTSAQKNPTAFYLCASSTQGAGELFFGEGSRLTVL.